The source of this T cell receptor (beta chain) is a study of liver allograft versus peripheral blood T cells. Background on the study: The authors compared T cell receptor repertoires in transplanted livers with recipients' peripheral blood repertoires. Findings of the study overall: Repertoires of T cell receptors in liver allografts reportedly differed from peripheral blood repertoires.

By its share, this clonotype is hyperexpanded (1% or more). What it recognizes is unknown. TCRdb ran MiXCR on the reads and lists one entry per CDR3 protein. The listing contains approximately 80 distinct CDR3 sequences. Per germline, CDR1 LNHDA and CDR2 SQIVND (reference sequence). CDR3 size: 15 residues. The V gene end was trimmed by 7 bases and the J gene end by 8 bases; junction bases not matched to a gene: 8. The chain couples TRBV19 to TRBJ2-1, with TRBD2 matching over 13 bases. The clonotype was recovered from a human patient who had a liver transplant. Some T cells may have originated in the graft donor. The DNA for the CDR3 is TGTGCCAGTAAAGGGACTAGCGGGATTAGCCATGAGCAGTTCTTC. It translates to CASKGTSGISHEQFF. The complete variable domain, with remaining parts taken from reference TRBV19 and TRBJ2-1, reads DGGITQSPKYLFRKEGQNVTLSCEQNLNHDAMYWYRQDPGQGLRLIYYSQIVNDFQKGDIAEGYSVSREKKESFPLTVTSAQKNPTAFYLCASKGTSGISHEQFFGPGTRLTVL.